This section outlines one TCR beta chain sequence together with its context. The target antigen is unknown. This sample is part of a study of T cell responses to AZD1222 COVID-19 vaccine. Findings and limits, study-wide: Every sample of the repertoires postdated the peak T cell response. Baseline antibody screening turned up just a handful of seropositive AZD1222 recipients.

Produced via immunoSEQ multiplex PCR; TCRdb's table is partial and in-frame only. The repertoire holds 150,000 to 200,000 clones, with approximately 90% as singletons. Samples with a second dose at about 4 or about 12 weeks were pooled together. V was shortened by 0 bases and J by 1 base, with 10 bases between the two germline ends. Germline assignment: CDR1 LGHNA and CDR2 YSLEER. CDR3 length: 16 amino acids. Sequencing was performed on peripheral blood, taken 28 days after the second AZD1222 dose. The sequence came from an adult who received the AZD1222 COVID-19 vaccine. The J gene is TRBJ1-5, the V gene TRBV4-3; no clear D gene. Written as DNA, the CDR3 is TGCGCCAGCAGCCAAGATTTCCCGGAGAGCAATCAGCCCCAGCATTTT. This sequence encodes CASSQDFPESNQPQHF.